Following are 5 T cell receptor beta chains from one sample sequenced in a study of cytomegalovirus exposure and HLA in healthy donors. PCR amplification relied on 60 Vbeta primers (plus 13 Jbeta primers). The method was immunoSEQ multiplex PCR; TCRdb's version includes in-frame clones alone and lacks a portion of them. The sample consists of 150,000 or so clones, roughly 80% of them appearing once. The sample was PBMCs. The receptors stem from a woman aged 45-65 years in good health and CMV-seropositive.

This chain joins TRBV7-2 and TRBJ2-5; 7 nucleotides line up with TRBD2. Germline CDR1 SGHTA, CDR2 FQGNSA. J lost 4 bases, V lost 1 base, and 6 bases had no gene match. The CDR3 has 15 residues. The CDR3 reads CASSLGGSFRETQYF. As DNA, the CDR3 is TGTGCCAGCAGCTTAGGCGGGAGCTTTAGAGAGACCCAGTACTTC. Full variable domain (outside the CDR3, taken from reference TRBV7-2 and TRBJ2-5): GAGVSQSPSNKVTEKGKDVELRCDPISGHTALYWYRQSLGQGLEFLIYFQGNSAPDKSGLPSDRFSAERTGGSVSTLTIQRTQQEDSAVYLCASSLGGSFRETQYFGPGTRLLVL.

The DNA of the CDR3 is TGTGCCTGGAGTAAGATTCTCCAACAGGGGGTCTCCTATAATTCACCCCTCCACTTT. The encoded protein is CAWSKILQQGVSYNSPLHF. The chain couples TRBV30 to TRBJ1-6; 8 bases match TRBD1. Germline lookup yields CDR1 GTSNPN and CDR2 SVGIG (reference sequence). This CDR3 has 19 residues. J was trimmed by 0 bases and V by 2 bases; bases with no gene match: 12.

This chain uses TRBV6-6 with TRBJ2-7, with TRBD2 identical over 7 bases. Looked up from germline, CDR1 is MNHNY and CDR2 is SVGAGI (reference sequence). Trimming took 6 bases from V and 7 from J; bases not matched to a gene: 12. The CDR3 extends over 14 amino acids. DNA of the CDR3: TGTGCCAGCAGGGGGACTATCGCAACGGGAGAGCAGTACTTC. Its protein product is CASRGTIATGEQYF.

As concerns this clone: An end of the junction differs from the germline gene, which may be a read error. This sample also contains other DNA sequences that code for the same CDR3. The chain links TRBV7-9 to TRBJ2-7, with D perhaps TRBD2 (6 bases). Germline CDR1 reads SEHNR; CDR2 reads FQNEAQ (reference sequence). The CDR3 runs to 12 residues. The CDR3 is CSSSLAAYEQYF. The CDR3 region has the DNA TGTTCCAGCAGCTTAGCGGCATACGAGCAGTACTTC.

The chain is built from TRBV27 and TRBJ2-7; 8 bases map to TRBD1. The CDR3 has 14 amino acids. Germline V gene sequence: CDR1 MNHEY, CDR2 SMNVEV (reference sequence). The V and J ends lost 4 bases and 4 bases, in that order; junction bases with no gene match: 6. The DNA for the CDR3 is TGTGCCAGCAGTTCCGGGACAGGACTTTACGAGCAGTACTTC. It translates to CASSSGTGLYEQYF.